These T cell receptor beta chains were read from a single sample in a study of long-term antiretroviral therapy in people with HIV. Sequencing used immunoSEQ multiplex PCR; TCRdb keeps in-frame clones, though not all of them. The table shows tens of thousands of clones, with roughly 92% occurring only once. This specimen was unsorted PBMCs, taken 6.2 years after starting antiretroviral therapy. These receptors all stem from a man aged 40-55 years with HIV. Each CDR3 is given with its conserved first and last residue. D genes are given only for firm matches. Size tells how often a clone was seen (once, few, many) or the class of an expanded clone, and some rows leave it out.

V,J,size,D,DNA,CDR3
TRBV29-1,TRBJ1-1,.,.,TGCAGCGCGTTACCTCTCCCGAACACTGAAGCTTTCTTT,CSALPLPNTEAFF
TRBV19,TRBJ2-1,.,.,TGTGCCAGTAGTGGAACCTCCGGGACTCCGATTAAGTCCTACAATGAGCAGTTCTTC,CASSGTSGTPIKSYNEQFF
TRBV6-4,TRBJ2-3,.,.,TGTGCCAGCAGTGAGTCGAAGACCACAGATACGCAGTATTTT,CASSESKTTDTQYF
TRBV29-1,TRBJ2-1,.,TRBD1,TGCAGCGTTGGTATAGGGACAGGGGATGAGCAGTTCTTC,CSVGIGTGDEQFF
TRBV15,TRBJ2-1,.,.,TGTGCCACCAGCGAATACAATGAGCAGTTCTTC,CATSEYNEQFF
TRBV5-6,TRBJ1-6,.,.,TGTGCCAGCAGCTTCCGGGGGCCTCAGTCACCCCTCCACTTT,CASSFRGPQSPLHF
TRBV7-3,TRBJ1-2,.,.,TGTGCCAGCAGCTCCGGGGTTAATGGCTACACCTTC,CASSSGVNGYTF
TRBV6-1,TRBJ2-3,.,.,TGTGCCAGCAGTGACTGGGGAAGGTGGACAGATACGCAGTATTTT,CASSDWGRWTDTQYF
TRBV7-2,TRBJ1-3,.,.,TGTGCCAGCAGCCCGTTATCCTCTGGAAACACCATATATTTT,CASSPLSSGNTIYF
TRBV2,TRBJ1-4,.,TRBD1,TGTGCCAGCAGCGCCACCGGGACAGATAATGAAAAACTGTTTTTT,CASSATGTDNEKLFF
TRBV6-1,TRBJ1-2,.,.,TGTGCCAGCAGTGAAGCCGTGGACCTTTATGGCTACACCTTC,CASSEAVDLYGYTF
TRBV10-1,TRBJ2-3,.,.,TGCGCCAGCAGTGGGGGATCAGGGTCTAGCACAGATACGCAGTATTTT,CASSGGSGSSTDTQYF
TRBV25-1,TRBJ2-3,.,TRBD2,TGTGCCAGCATGTGGGGGGGAACAGATACGCAGTATTTT,CASMWGGTDTQYF
TRBV9,TRBJ2-2,.,TRBD2,TGTGCCAGCAGCGTAAGGGAGCGGGAGTTCGGCACCGGGGAGCTGTTTTTT,CASSVREREFGTGELFF
TRBV13,TRBJ1-2,.,.,TGTGCCAGCAGCTTACCCTTATGGAAGGGATCGATTGGCTACACCTTC,CASSLPLWKGSIGYTF
TRBV7-9,TRBJ2-5,once,.,TGTGCCAGCAGCTTATTAGCGGTACAAGAGACCCAGTACTTC,CASSLLAVQETQYF
TRBV5-6,TRBJ2-5,.,.,TGTGCCAGCAGCTCAAACGCAGGGCAGGGAGAGACCCAGTACTTC,CASSSNAGQGETQYF
TRBV2,TRBJ2-2,.,.,TGTGCCAGCAGTGAAGCAGGGATCACCGGGGAGCTGTTTTTT,CASSEAGITGELFF
TRBV19,TRBJ2-3,.,TRBD2,TGTGCCAGTAGTATCGGACTAGCCGGCACAGATACGCAGTATTTT,CASSIGLAGTDTQYF
TRBV7-9,TRBJ2-3,.,.,TGTGCCAGCAGCTTAGGGTCTGTAGGAGATACGCAGTATTTT,CASSLGSVGDTQYF
TRBV7-2,TRBJ2-7,.,.,TGTGCCAGCAGCGCGACAGCATACGAGCAGTACTTC,CASSATAYEQYF
TRBV9,TRBJ2-3,.,.,TGTGCCAGCAGCGTAGGGAGGGGAGGAGATACGCAGTATTTT,CASSVGRGGDTQYF
TRBV7-8,TRBJ1-6,.,.,TGTGCCAGCAGCTCGACGGAGTATAATTCACCCCTCCACTTT,CASSSTEYNSPLHF
TRBV27,TRBJ2-7,.,.,TGTGCCAGCAGTCCGGGGGCCTCCTACGAGCAGTACTTC,CASSPGASYEQYF